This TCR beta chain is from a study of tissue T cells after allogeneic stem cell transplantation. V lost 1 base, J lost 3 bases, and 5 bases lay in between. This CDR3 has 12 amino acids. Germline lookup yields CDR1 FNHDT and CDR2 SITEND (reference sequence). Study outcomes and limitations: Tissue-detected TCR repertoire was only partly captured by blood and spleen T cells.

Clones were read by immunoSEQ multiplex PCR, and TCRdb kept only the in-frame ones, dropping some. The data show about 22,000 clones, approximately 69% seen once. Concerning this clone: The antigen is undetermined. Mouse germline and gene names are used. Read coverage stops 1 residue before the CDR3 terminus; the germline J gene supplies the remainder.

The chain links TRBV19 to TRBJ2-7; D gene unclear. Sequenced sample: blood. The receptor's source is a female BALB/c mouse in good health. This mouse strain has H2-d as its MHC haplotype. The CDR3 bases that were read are TGTGCCAGCAGTATACCCGGCTATGAACAGTAC. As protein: CASSIPGYEQY. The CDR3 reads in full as CASSIPGYEQYF.